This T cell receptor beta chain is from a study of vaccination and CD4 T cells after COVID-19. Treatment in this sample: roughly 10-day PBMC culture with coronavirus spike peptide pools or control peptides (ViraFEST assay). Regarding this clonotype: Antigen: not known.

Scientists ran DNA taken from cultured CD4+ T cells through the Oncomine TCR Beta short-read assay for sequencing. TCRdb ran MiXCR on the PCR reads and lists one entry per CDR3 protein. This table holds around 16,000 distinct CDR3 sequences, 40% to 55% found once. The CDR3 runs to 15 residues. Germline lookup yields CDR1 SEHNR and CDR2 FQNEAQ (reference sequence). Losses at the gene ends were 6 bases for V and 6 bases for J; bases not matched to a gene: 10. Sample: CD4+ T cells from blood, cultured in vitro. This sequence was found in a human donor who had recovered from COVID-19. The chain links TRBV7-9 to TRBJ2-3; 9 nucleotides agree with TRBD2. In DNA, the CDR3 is TGTGCCAGCAGTAAAACCGGGACTAGCCACGATACGCAGTATTTT. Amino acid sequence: CASSKTGTSHDTQYF.